The entry that follows covers one T cell receptor beta chain sequence. Original data processing: Estimation of nucleated cell counts was performed using reference gene primer amplification. The assay was immunoSEQ multiplex PCR, and TCRdb's table has in-frame clones only and misses some. V, J and clone size are those of that table, while D and trimming were read from the DNA. Of approximately 90,000 clones in the sample, 86% were seen once. V lost 4 bases and J lost 7; bases outside the gene matches: 6. The V gene's germline CDR1 is LGHDT and CDR2 YNNKEL (reference sequence). This CDR3 comprises 15 residues. The data belong to a study of blood T cell repertoires in COVID-19. Study overall: Samples representing acute and convalescent COVID-19 were sourced from the United States, Italy and Spain.

The V and J genes are TRBV3-1 (or the pseudogene TRBV3-2) and TRBJ2-7; TRBD2 matches at 14 bases. This TCR was recovered from a man older than 75 with active or convalescent COVID-19. The sequenced material came from peripheral blood. CDR3 protein: CASSRGLAGAREQYF. Here the CDR3 DNA reads TGTGCCAGCAGCCGGGGACTAGCGGGAGCGCGGGAGCAGTACTTC.